The source of this T cell receptor (beta chain) is a study of blood T cell repertoires in COVID-19. About the research overall: Acute and convalescent COVID-19 specimens originated in the United States, Italy and Spain. T cells, B-cell-depleted T cells, or PBMCs supplied cDNA or gDNA.

Germline assignment: CDR1 GTSNPN and CDR2 SVGIG (reference sequence). V shed 3 bases, J shed 9 bases, and the junction held 11 bases outside the gene matches. The CDR3 has 16 amino acids. In the original processing: Researchers report that nucleated cell counts were estimated from reference gene primer amplification. TCRdb keeps only in-frame clones here, not all; method: immunoSEQ multiplex PCR. V, J and clone size derive from that table, while D and trimming were established from the DNA sequence. There are 70,000 to 85,000 clones in the sample; 65% to 85% occur only once, and roughly two fifths lies in the top ten.

This chain joins TRBV30 and TRBJ1-6, with TRBD1 identical over 10 bases. Sequences were obtained from peripheral blood. This clonotype was obtained from an elderly man with active or convalescent COVID-19. CDR3 sequence (DNA): TGTGCCTGGAGAGAGGAGGGACAGGGGAAATTTTCACCCCTCCACTTT. Translated, it gives CAWREEGQGKFSPLHF.